This TCR beta chain came from a study of blood T cells in healthy people across ages. Study-level points and caveats: With age, beta diversity per million T cells declined roughly linearly, significantly by 40.

A word on this clonotype: What it binds is not known.

PCR was performed a second time for about 7 to 12 cycles using a sample-barcoded 5' primer and a J-beta primer mix. Each CDR3 protein is one row after TCRdb ran MiXCR on the 5' RACE reads. The repertoire holds about 770,000 distinct CDR3 sequences, with around two fifths as singletons. The sample taken for sequencing was blood. The sequence was obtained from a man in his fifties or sixties in good health.

CDR3 DNA: TGTGCCAGCAACCCTACTGGGGACCCGAGCTCCTACGAGCAGTACTTC. This translates into CASNPTGDPSSYEQYF. The chain couples TRBV9 to TRBJ2-4; tentatively, D is TRBD1 or TRBD2 (5 bases each). The J call may not be correct, given that the DNA end is closer to TRBJ2-7. The CDR3 loop spans 16 amino acids. Germline CDR1 reads SGDLS; CDR2 reads YYNGEE.